Below, one TCR beta chain is given with its context. This CDR3 comprises 17 residues. V was clipped by 5 bases and J by 2 bases; unmatched bases: 9. CDR1 MNHNS and CDR2 SASEGT come from the germline V gene. Researchers amplified the TCR beta CDR3 regions from RNA transcripts. The study used the HTBI primer set for a first-round RT-PCR of the TCR CDR3. TCRdb reprocessed the multiplex PCR reads with MiXCR, giving one entry per CDR3 protein. The table has about 500,000 distinct CDR3 sequences, roughly 15% seen once; the top ten hold approximately 30%. This sample was taken from a study of T cells in Graves' hyperthyroidism and ophthalmopathy.

The V and J genes are TRBV6-1 and TRBJ1-6, with 7 positions matching TRBD1. Material: blood. This TCR was recovered from a woman younger than 45 with Graves' ophthalmopathy. CDR3 DNA: TGTGCCAGCAGTACCCCAGGGGGTGCTGCCTATAATTCACCCCTCCACTTT. This codes for CASSTPGGAAYNSPLHF.